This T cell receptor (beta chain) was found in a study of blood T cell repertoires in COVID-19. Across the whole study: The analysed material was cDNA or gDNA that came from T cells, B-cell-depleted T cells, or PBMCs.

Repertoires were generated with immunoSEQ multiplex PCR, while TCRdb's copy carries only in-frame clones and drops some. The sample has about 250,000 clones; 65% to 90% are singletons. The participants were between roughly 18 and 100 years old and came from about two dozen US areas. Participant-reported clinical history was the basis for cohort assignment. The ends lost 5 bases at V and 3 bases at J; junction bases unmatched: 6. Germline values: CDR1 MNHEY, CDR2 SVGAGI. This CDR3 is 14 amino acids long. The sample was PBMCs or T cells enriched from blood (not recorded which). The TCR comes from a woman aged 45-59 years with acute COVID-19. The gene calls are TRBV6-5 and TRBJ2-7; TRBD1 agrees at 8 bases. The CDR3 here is CASSPDRDFYEQYF. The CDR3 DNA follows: TGTGCCAGCAGTCCGGACAGGGATTTCTACGAGCAGTACTTC.